This record looks at one TCR beta chain sequence and its context. Method: immunoSEQ multiplex PCR; TCRdb's copy keeps in-frame clones and lacks some. In the table there are fewer than 85,000 clones, about 73% of which are singletons. This entry is derived from a study of blood T cell repertoires in COVID-19. CDR1 and CDR2 from the germline V gene are SGHRS and YFSETQ. The CDR3 length is 13 residues. Trimming cost V 2 bases and J 4 bases, with 9 bases left between them. The sequence was collected from a man in his sixties with acute or convalescent COVID-19. The sequenced sample consisted of peripheral blood. The chain has TRBV5-1 and TRBJ1-1; D is uncertain. The CDR3 DNA reads TGCGCCAGCAGCTTTGGGTCGGGCACTGAAGCTTTCTTT. It is translated as CASSFGSGTEAFF.